The 26 T cell receptor beta chains listed next were all sequenced from one sample in a study of CD8 T cells in ankylosing spondylitis. MiXCR was run by TCRdb on the 5' RACE reads, yielding one entry per CDR3 protein. The sample shows about 150,000 distinct CDR3 sequences, about 42% of them seen only once. The sample taken for sequencing was synovial fluid, either unsorted or a sorted T cell fraction (not recorded which). All receptors come from a male donor with ankylosing spondylitis.

The chain joins TRBV4-1 to TRBJ2-7; 8 bases match TRBD1. Germline lookup yields CDR1 MGHRA and CDR2 YSYEKL. V lost 4 bases to trimming and J lost 4 bases; unmatched junction nucleotides: 12. This CDR3 has 16 amino acids. CDR3 residues: CASSPRTGRSKYEQYF. Here the CDR3 DNA reads TGCGCCAGCAGCCCTCGGACAGGGCGTTCGAAATACGAGCAGTACTTC.

This clonotype was observed a handful of times. As DNA, the CDR3 is TGTGCCAGCAGCCAAGATGCGACGTTCAATGAGCAGTTCTTC. As protein: CASSQDATFNEQFF. The V gene is TRBV4-2, the J gene TRBJ2-1; the D is unclear. Germline V lookup: CDR1 LGHNA, CDR2 YNFKEQ. The CDR3 length is 14 residues. V dropped 0 bases and J dropped 6 bases, with 9 bases sitting between them.

The V call is TRBV7-4, the J call TRBJ1-1; 10 bases line up with TRBD1. The CDR3 runs to 15 residues. Trimming removed 5 bases from V and 3 bases from J; junction bases left unmatched: 6. Germline V gene sequence: CDR1 SGHVT, CDR2 SQSDAQ. CDR3 in DNA: TGTGCCAGCAGCCCCCAGGGACAGGGGCACACTGAAGCTTTCTTT. Encoded protein: CASSPQGQGHTEAFF.

The rearrangement joins TRBV12-3 or TRBV12-4 to TRBJ2-5, with 7 bases fitting TRBD1. The CDR3 loop spans 19 amino acids. Losses at the gene ends were 3 bases for V and 1 base for J; bases not matched to a gene: 17. CDR3: CASSFHPYDRAAGQETQYF. The CDR3 DNA follows: TGTGCCAGCAGTTTTCATCCATACGACAGGGCTGCTGGCCAAGAGACCCAGTACTTC.

The V and J genes are TRBV10-3 and TRBJ2-7; D gene ambiguous. The CDR3 is 14 amino acids. Germline values: CDR1 ENHRY, CDR2 SYGVKD. Deletions cut 8 bases from V and 4 bases from J, with 18 bases between. The CDR3 sequence: CAIGTHGSLYEQYF. The CDR3 nucleotides read TGTGCCATCGGAACGCACGGCAGTTTATACGAGCAGTACTTC.

The V gene is TRBV25-1, the J gene TRBJ1-6, with 8 bases that match TRBD1. Germline V CDR1 and CDR2: MGHDK, SYGVNS. This CDR3 is 15 amino acids long. The J segment lost 9 bases and the V segment lost 2 bases, leaving 6 bases of the junction unmatched. As DNA, the CDR3 is TGTGCCAGCAGTGAAAACACAGGGGGGGGTTCACCCCTCCACTTT. The encoded protein is CASSENTGGGSPLHF.

This rearrangement joins TRBV11-2 to TRBJ2-3; TRBD1 or TRBD2 may be the D gene (5 bases each). The CDR3 length is 14 residues. Germline V lookup: CDR1 SGHAT, CDR2 FQNNGV. V shed 5 bases and J shed 0 bases, with 9 bases lying between them. The CDR3 DNA sequence: TGTGCCAGCAGCGCCGGGGCTAGCACAGATACGCAGTATTTT. Encoded protein: CASSAGASTDTQYF.

This sequence joins TRBV10-2 and TRBJ2-7; 7 nucleotides line up with TRBD2. Germline V gene data show CDR1 as WSHSY and CDR2 as SAAADI. V shed 3 bases and J 3 bases; nucleotides not matched to a gene: 14. The CDR3 is 17 amino acids. The CDR3 spells CASSEWDYYTSGYEQYF. DNA of the CDR3: TGCGCCAGCAGTGAATGGGACTACTACACATCGGGCTACGAGCAGTACTTC.

The chain couples TRBV9 to TRBJ1-2, with D perhaps matching TRBD1 (5 bases). V was clipped by 3 bases and J by 3 bases, with 9 bases between them. CDR1 SGDLS and CDR2 YYNGEE come from the germline V gene. The CDR3 length is 13 residues. CDR3 region: CASSGQGYYGYTF. CDR3 in DNA: TGTGCCAGCAGCGGTCAGGGCTACTATGGCTACACCTTC. Filled out from reference TRBV9 and TRBJ1-2, the complete variable domain reads DSGVTQTPKHLITATGQRVTLRCSPRSGDLSVYWYQQSLDQGLQFLIQYYNGEERAKGNILERFSAQQFPDLHSELNLSSLELGDSALYFCASSGQGYYGYTFGSGTRLTVV.

V usage is TRBV29-1 and J usage is TRBJ2-1; maybe TRBD2 (5 bases). V gave up 1 base and J gave up 3 bases, with 10 bases separating them. Germline V lookup: CDR1 SQVTM, CDR2 ANQGSEA. CDR3 length equals 14 residues. DNA for the CDR3: TGCAGCGTTGAAGGGTGGACTGGCTACAATGAGCAGTTCTTC. It specifies CSVEGWTGYNEQFF.

This clonotype was seen repeatedly, ten times or more. The rearrangement joins TRBV7-2 to TRBJ1-1, with D hard to call. CDR3 length equals 14 residues. Germline CDR1 SGHTA, CDR2 FQGNSA. V lost 1 base to trimming and J lost 6 bases, with 12 bases between them. The DNA for the CDR3 is TGTGCCAGCAGCTTAGTATCTGCGTACCCTGAAGCTTTCTTT. It codes for CASSLVSAYPEAFF.

The V call is TRBV12-3 or TRBV12-4, the J call TRBJ2-4, with a possible D match to TRBD1 (5 bases). CDR3 length: 15 amino acids. With 5 bases removed from V and 0 bases from J, the gap between germline ends came to 11 bases. The CDR3 nucleotides read TGTGCCAGCAGTCCAGGACACCTAGCCAAAAACATTCAGTACTTC. Protein sequence: CASSPGHLAKNIQYF.

The chain has TRBV12-3 or TRBV12-4 and TRBJ2-2, with D uncertain. The CDR3 runs to 14 residues. V was clipped by 5 bases and J by 0 bases, with 7 bases between them. CDR3 in DNA: TGTGCCAGCAGTCCCGAATCGAACACCGGGGAGCTGTTTTTT. The encoded protein is CASSPESNTGELFF.

This clonotype occurred a few times. The chain has TRBV5-1 and TRBJ2-4; the D is unclear. Between the trimmed V and J ends, which lost 2 bases and 6 bases, there was a span of 6 bases. CDR3 length: 12 residues. Germline V gene data show CDR1 as SGHRS and CDR2 as YFSETQ. The CDR3 loop is CASSFDSNIQYF. The CDR3 DNA reads TGCGCCAGCAGCTTTGATTCAAACATTCAGTACTTC. Combining the CDR3 with reference TRBV5-1 and TRBJ2-4 gives the whole variable domain KAGVTQTPRYLIKTRGQQVTLSCSPISGHRSVSWYQQTPGQGLQFLFEYFSETQRNKGNFPGRFSGRQFSNSRSEMNVSTLELGDSALYLCASSFDSNIQYFGAGTRLSVL.

The rearrangement links TRBV6-2 or TRBV6-3 to TRBJ2-2; D remains ambiguous. Germline lookup yields CDR1 MNHEY and CDR2 SVGEGT. Trimming took off 4 bases at V and 1 base at J, with 16 bases between the two ends. The CDR3 consists of 17 residues. The CDR3 sequence is CASSSPVVVLNTGELFF. In DNA form, the CDR3 reads TGTGCCAGCAGTTCCCCGGTGGTGGTCTTGAACACCGGGGAGCTGTTTTTT.

This clonotype was counted many times. V usage is TRBV28 and J usage is TRBJ2-4, with 7 bases matching TRBD2. V trimming: 2 bases; J trimming: 0 bases; junction bases outside the gene matches: 4. CDR1 and CDR2 (germline): MDHEN, SYDVKM. CDR3 length: 16 amino acids. The CDR3 coding sequence is TGTGCCAGCAGTTTACTAGCGGACTTAGCCAAAAACATTCAGTACTTC. This codes for CASSLLADLAKNIQYF. The variable domain in full, with the rest retrieved from reference TRBV28 and TRBJ2-4, is DVKVTQSSRYLVKRTGEKVFLECVQDMDHENMFWYRQDPGLGLRLIYFSYDVKMKEKGDIPEGYSVSREKKERFSLILESASTNQTSMYLCASSLLADLAKNIQYFGAGTRLSVL.

This clonotype was picked up one time. The chain recombines TRBV5-1 with TRBJ2-1, with 14 bases identical to TRBD2. CDR3 length equals 17 residues. The V segment lost 5 bases and the J segment 5 bases; nucleotides outside the gene matches: 9. The germline CDR1 and CDR2 sequences are SGHRS and YFSETQ. The CDR3 DNA reads TGCGCCAGCAGTGGACTAGCGGGGGGTTATTGGGACAATGAGCAGTTCTTC. Its translation is CASSGLAGGYWDNEQFF.

The chain couples TRBV3-1 to TRBJ2-2, with 8 bases lining up with TRBD2. V gave up 0 bases and J gave up 4 bases; unmatched junction bases: 13. CDR3 size: 19 residues. Germline lookup yields CDR1 LGHDT and CDR2 YNNKEL (reference sequence). The CDR3 protein is CASSQDGFWREEVTGELFF. The CDR3 DNA sequence: TGTGCCAGCAGCCAAGATGGTTTCTGGCGGGAGGAGGTCACCGGGGAGCTGTTTTTT.

This clonotype was picked up many times. The J gene is TRBJ2-7, the V gene TRBV27; the D call may be TRBD1 or TRBD2 (5 bases each). Trimming shortened V by 5 bases and J by 6 bases, and 11 bases separated the two germline ends. From germline, CDR1 is MNHEY and CDR2 SMNVEV (reference sequence). This CDR3 spans 12 amino acids. In DNA, the CDR3 is TGTGCCAGCAGTGCTTCGGGGACCGAGCAGTACTTC. It yields the protein CASSASGTEQYF.

The J gene is TRBJ2-3, the V gene TRBV27; 12 bases agree with TRBD2. V dropped 3 bases and J dropped 4; count of bases not matched to a gene: 2. This CDR3 has 15 residues. Per germline, CDR1 MNHEY and CDR2 SMNVEV (reference sequence). The CDR3 is CASSLTSGSPDTQYF. CDR3 nucleotides: TGTGCCAGCAGTTTGACTAGCGGGAGCCCAGATACGCAGTATTTT.

The chain recombines TRBV6-2 or TRBV6-3 with TRBJ2-1, with D hard to call. V was trimmed by 1 base and J by 5 bases, leaving 12 bases between them. Germline assignment: CDR1 MNHEY and CDR2 SVGEGT. This CDR3 has 15 residues. CDR3 loop: CASSYFVFLNNEQFF. The DNA for the CDR3 is TGTGCCAGCAGTTACTTCGTTTTTCTAAACAATGAGCAGTTCTTC.

The chain carries TRBV24-1 and TRBJ2-1; D is unclear. The CDR3 sequence is 12 residues long. Per the germline V gene, CDR1 is KGHDR and CDR2 is SFDVKD. The ends were cut back, 5 bases at V and 3 bases at J, with 4 bases in the middle. As DNA, the CDR3 is TGTGCCACCAGTGGAGACTACAATGAGCAGTTCTTC. Amino acids: CATSGDYNEQFF.

There are a few counts of this clonotype. The V and J genes are TRBV6-1 and TRBJ2-1, with a tentative D call TRBD1 (6 bases). Trimming removed 6 bases from V and 0 bases from J, with 9 bases in between. This CDR3 comprises 14 residues. Germline V lookup: CDR1 MNHNS, CDR2 SASEGT. DNA for the CDR3: TGTGCCAGCAGATCACAGGGCTCCTACAATGAGCAGTTCTTC. Protein: CASRSQGSYNEQFF.

This sequence joins TRBV7-2 and TRBJ1-2; possibly TRBD1 for D (5 bases). The V end lost 1 base, the J end lost 5 bases, and 17 bases lay between the germline ends. Germline V CDR1 and CDR2: SGHTA, FQGNSA. The CDR3 covers 16 residues. The CDR3 nucleotides read TGTGCCAGCAGCTTAGAGATCGGGACGGGGGAGTATGGCTACACCTTC. Protein sequence: CASSLEIGTGEYGYTF.

The chain is built from TRBV20-1 and TRBJ2-7; 7 bases line up with TRBD2. Trimming cost V 3 bases and J 4 bases; bases outside gene matches: 3. The CDR3 runs to 12 residues. Germline V gives CDR1 DFQATT, CDR2 SNEGSKA (reference sequence). The CDR3: CSASNGGYEQYF. The DNA of the CDR3 is TGCAGTGCTAGTAACGGGGGGTACGAGCAGTACTTC.

This clonotype showed up just a few times. The chain links TRBV4-2 to TRBJ2-7; 7 bases are a match to TRBD2. This CDR3 is built from 16 residues. The trim removed 3 bases at V and 2 bases at J, leaving 10 bases unmatched. The germline V gene has CDR1 LGHNA and CDR2 YNFKEQ. The chain's CDR3 is CASSHPIAGSTYEQYF. The CDR3 DNA reads as TGTGCCAGCAGCCATCCAATAGCGGGTTCAACCTACGAGCAGTACTTC.